These 30 T cell receptor beta chains were sequenced from one sample in a study of breast tumors, draining lymph nodes, adjacent tissues. Samples came from axillary lymph nodes draining the breast cancer. A single record per CDR3 protein comes from TCRdb applying MiXCR to the multiplex PCR reads. The sample has some 170,000 distinct CDR3 sequences, approximately 30% seen once. The sequencing sample was made of axillary lymph node tissue. The source of these receptors is a female donor with breast cancer. Some clones in this sample may be carry-over from other donors' samples.

This clonotype was recorded at least ten times. J is TRBJ2-1 and V is TRBV4-3, with a weak D call TRBD2 (6 bases). This CDR3 is built from 15 residues. The V gene lost 1 base and the J gene lost 0 bases, with 7 bases spanning the gap. Looked up from germline, CDR1 is LGHNA and CDR2 is YSLEER. The CDR3 DNA reads TGCGCCAGCAGCCAAGTCGGGAGCTCCTACAATGAGCAGTTCTTC. It codes for CASSQVGSSYNEQFF.

A few counts support this clonotype. The rearrangement uses TRBV6-5 and TRBJ2-7, with TRBD1 matching over 11 bases. Germline V gives CDR1 MNHEY, CDR2 SVGAGI. The trim removed 5 bases at V and 2 bases at J, leaving 8 bases unmatched. The CDR3 is 16 residues long. The CDR3 DNA sequence: TGTGCCAGCAGTCACCATGGGGGACAGGGGGCCTACGAGCAGTACTTC. The encoded protein is CASSHHGGQGAYEQYF.

Details on this clonotype: Just one base apart from a much larger clone, this may be a read error. The chain has TRBV7-2 and TRBJ2-1; D is tentatively TRBD1 or TRBD2 (5 bases each). The germline V gene encodes CDR1 SGHTA and CDR2 FQGNSA. CDR3 length: 15 amino acids. This CDR3 is CASSSAVGPFNEQLF. The CDR3 nucleotides are TGTGCCAGCAGCTCAGCGGTGGGGCCCTTCAATGAGCAGCTCTTC.

In this sample, this clonotype turned up many times. A much larger clone differs from this one at a single base, so this may be a read error. This sequence joins TRBV20-1 and TRBJ1-5; the D gene is possibly TRBD1 (6 bases). Germline values: CDR1 DFQATT, CDR2 SNEGSKA (reference sequence). The CDR3 spans 13 residues. V gave up 6 bases and J gave up 3 bases, with 12 bases separating them. The CDR3 nucleotides read TGCAGTGCGCAGGCAGGGGACAATCAGCCCCAGCATTTT. This translates into CSAQAGDNQPQHF.

The chain carries TRBV20-1 and TRBJ1-5; 7 nucleotides line up with TRBD1. The tail of the sequence fits TRBJ2-3 better, so the J call may be wrong. The CDR3 covers 16 residues. The germline V gene has CDR1 DFQATT and CDR2 SNEGSKA (reference sequence). For the CDR3, the DNA is TGCAGTGCTAGAGATGTAGGGGGCAGGGACAATCAGCCCCAGTATTTT. This gives the protein CSARDVGGRDNQPQYF.

This clonotype was picked up a small number of times. One base away lies a much larger clone, so this may be a sequencing read error. The CDR3 coding sequence is TGTGCCAGCAGCACACGGTCCTCGCGGGAGCAGTACTTC. This sequence encodes CASSTRSSREQYF. V is TRBV13 and J is TRBJ2-7; unclear D gene. Germline-derived CDR1 and CDR2 are PRHDT and FYEKMQ (reference sequence). V was clipped by 5 bases and J by 7 bases, with 15 bases between them. This CDR3 has 13 residues.

This clonotype was picked up many times. The rearrangement links TRBV19 to TRBJ2-2; D uncertain. Germline-derived CDR1 and CDR2 are LNHDA and SQIVND (reference sequence). V lost 3 bases and J 0 bases, leaving 11 bases between the germline ends. This CDR3 is built from 16 residues. The CDR3 sequence is CASSIAPNANTGELFF. CDR3 nucleotides: TGTGCCAGTAGTATCGCACCGAACGCGAACACCGGGGAGCTGTTTTTT. The full variable domain, completed using reference TRBV19 and TRBJ2-2, is DGGITQSPKYLFRKEGQNVTLSCEQNLNHDAMYWYRQDPGQGLRLIYYSQIVNDFQKGDIAEGYSVSREKKESFPLTVTSAQKNPTAFYLCASSIAPNANTGELFFGEGSRLTVL.

As to this clonotype: The junction differs from germline at one of its ends, possibly a read error. The chain couples TRBV20-1 to TRBJ2-5; TRBD2 agrees at 9 bases. The CDR3 sequence is 14 residues long. Looked up from germline, CDR1 is DFQATT and CDR2 is SNEGSKA (reference sequence). The CDR3 DNA is TGCAGTGCTAGTGGCGGGGGGGTACAAGCGACCCAGTACTTC. Its protein is CSASGGGVQATQYF.

This clonotype occurred a few times. This sequence may be a read error, since a much larger clone differs from it by one base. The V gene is TRBV20-1, the J gene TRBJ2-7; TRBD1 matches at 8 bases. Germline V gene data show CDR1 as DFQATT and CDR2 as SNEGSKA (reference sequence). This CDR3 spans 15 amino acids. Trimming removed 2 bases from V and 2 bases from J; junction bases left unmatched: 8. The CDR3 region is CSARILGGQAYEQYF. The CDR3 bases are TGCAGTGCTAGAATTTTAGGGGGACAGGCCTACGAGCAGTACTTC.

The table lists this clonotype with many counts. This could be a read error, since a much larger clone is one nucleotide away. The conserved closing phenylalanine or tryptophan is absent in this CDR3, likely reflecting a read error. This chain links TRBV19 with TRBJ2-5; TRBD1 matches at 8 bases. CDR1 is LNHDA, CDR2 SQIVND, per germline (reference sequence). The CDR3 has 16 residues. J was trimmed by 4 bases and V by 3 bases; bases with no gene match: 10. The CDR3, as DNA: TGTGCCAGTAGTATTGGTCTCGGACAGGGCGGAGAGACCCAGTACTCC. Its translation: CASSIGLGQGGETQYS.

This clonotype was found many times. The rearrangement links TRBV4-3 to TRBJ2-1; D gene unclear. Germline loops: CDR1 LGHNA, CDR2 YSLEER. Between the trimmed V and J ends, which lost 1 base and 12 bases, there was a span of 13 bases. This CDR3 is 13 amino acids long. The CDR3 bases are TGCGCCAGCAGCCAAGCCGGCCTTGTGGCGCAGTTCTTC. Amino acid sequence: CASSQAGLVAQFF.

In this sample, this clonotype turned up many times. The chain couples TRBV6-6 to TRBJ2-1; D uncertain. The CDR3 contains 12 residues. The V gene's germline CDR1 is MNHNY and CDR2 SVGAGI (reference sequence). Trimming shortened V by 5 bases and J by 6 bases, and 8 bases separated the two germline ends. The CDR3 coding sequence is TGTGCCAGCAGTGACGTACTCAATGAGCAGTTCTTC. It encodes CASSDVLNEQFF.

The chain employs TRBV24-1 and TRBJ2-3; 8 bases are a match to TRBD2. The length of the CDR3 is 15 residues. Germline V CDR1 and CDR2: KGHDR, SFDVKD. V gave up 4 bases and J gave up 6 bases; unmatched junction bases: 8. In DNA form, the CDR3 reads TGTGCCACCAGTGACCCCGGGACTAGTGGCGATACGCAGTATTTT. Protein: CATSDPGTSGDTQYF.

This clonotype came up many times. The rearrangement uses TRBV2 and TRBJ1-2; D perhaps matches TRBD1 (5 bases). The CDR3 extends over 13 amino acids. CDR1 and CDR2 from the germline V gene are SNHLY and FYNNEI. V lost 3 bases, J lost 5 bases, and 10 bases lay in between. CDR3 sequence: CASSDTGVYGYTF. Here the CDR3 DNA reads TGTGCCAGCAGTGATACGGGGGTGTATGGCTACACCTTC.

This clonotype was seen a few times. V is TRBV6-1 and J is TRBJ2-2; the D is unclear. The germline CDR1 and CDR2 sequences are MNHNS and SASEGT. CDR3 size: 14 residues. Trimming stripped 10 bases from V and 3 bases from J, with 15 bases between. DNA for the CDR3: TGTGCCAACAACATATACAGTTACACCGGGGAGCTGTTTTTT. It is translated as CANNIYSYTGELFF.

This clonotype occurred many times. The chain combines TRBV12-3 or TRBV12-4 with TRBJ2-1; 9 positions match TRBD2. The CDR3 has 16 residues. V was pared by 3 bases and J by 7 bases, with 10 bases of the junction left unmatched. CDR3 sequence: CASSFLRGGPVNEQFF. DNA for the CDR3: TGTGCCAGCAGTTTCCTGCGGGGGGGCCCGGTAAATGAGCAGTTCTTC.

Ten or more counts support this clonotype. The V and J genes are TRBV4-3 and TRBJ2-3; TRBD1 aligns across 12 bases. The CDR3 consists of 15 residues. The J segment lost 5 bases and the V segment lost 4 bases, leaving 4 bases of the junction unmatched. Per the germline V gene, CDR1 is LGHNA and CDR2 is YSLEER. The CDR3 loop is CASSPGTGGEDTQYF. The CDR3 coding sequence is TGCGCCAGCAGCCCCGGGACAGGGGGCGAAGATACGCAGTATTTT.

V is TRBV24-1 and J is TRBJ2-3; 16 bases map to TRBD2. This CDR3 is 19 amino acids long. In germline, CDR1 is KGHDR, CDR2 SFDVKD. V was clipped by 5 bases and J by 4 bases; unmatched bases: 11. In DNA form, the CDR3 reads TGTGCCACCAGTGCCGGGACTAGCGGGGGGGCCGTTGGGGCAGATACGCAGTATTTT. Residues: CATSAGTSGGAVGADTQYF.

At least ten counts were recorded for this clonotype. The chain combines TRBV7-3 with TRBJ1-6; the D gene is possibly TRBD1 (6 bases). Germline V gene data show CDR1 as SGHTA and CDR2 as FQGTGA. The V end was cut by 5 bases, the J end by 7 bases, with 9 bases between. CDR3 length: 13 amino acids. The CDR3 sequence is CASSQGWNSPLHF. The CDR3 region has the DNA TGTGCCAGCAGCCAGGGGTGGAATTCACCCCTCCACTTT.

This clonotype occurred once. The V gene is TRBV12-3 or TRBV12-4, the J gene TRBJ2-3, with D tentatively TRBD1 (6 bases). The CDR3 is 18 amino acids. Trimming removed 5 bases from V and 3 bases from J, with 24 bases in between. CDR3 sequence (DNA): TGTGCCAGCAGTAGGGACGGGACCCGAGGGGGTAAGACAGATACGCAGTATTTT. Its translation is CASSRDGTRGGKTDTQYF.

This clonotype showed up just a few times. Given a much more abundant clone one base away, this may be a read error. The chain is built from TRBV19 and TRBJ2-1; 16 bases align to TRBD2. The CDR3 is 17 residues long. Per germline, CDR1 LNHDA and CDR2 SQIVND (reference sequence). The CDR3 DNA reads TGTGCCAGTAGTCTAGGGACTAGCGGGAGGGCGAGGGAAGAGCAGTCCTTC. Translation gives CASSLGTSGRAREEQSF. The full variable domain, with the rest looked up from reference TRBV19 and TRBJ2-1, is DGGITQSPKYLFRKEGQNVTLSCEQNLNHDAMYWYRQDPGQGLRLIYYSQIVNDFQKGDIAEGYSVSREKKESFPLTVTSAQKNPTAFYLCASSLGTSGRAREEQSFGPGTRLTVL.

The chain employs TRBV12-5 and TRBJ2-3; 11 nucleotides align to TRBD2. J gave up 4 bases and V 2 bases, and 11 bases lay outside the gene matches. Germline values: CDR1 LGHNT, CDR2 FRNRAP. This CDR3 comprises 18 residues. In DNA, the CDR3 is TGTGCTAGTGGTTTGTACCCAGGGGGTAGCGGGAGGGCAGATACGCAGTATTTT. Its protein is CASGLYPGGSGRADTQYF.

This chain links TRBV20-1 with TRBJ1-2; a possible D gene is TRBD1 (6 bases). This CDR3 is 17 amino acids long. Germline V gene data show CDR1 as DFQATT and CDR2 as SNEGSKA (reference sequence). V gave up 0 bases and J gave up 9 bases, with 26 bases separating them. CDR3 bases: TGCAGTGCTAGAGATCTGACTAGCGGGGGGCCCGGGGATAGCTACACCTTC. Its protein is CSARDLTSGGPGDSYTF.

This clonotype has ten or more counts. V and J are TRBV27 and TRBJ2-6; no clear D. The CDR3 consists of 13 residues. Germline V gene sequence: CDR1 MNHEY, CDR2 SMNVEV (reference sequence). V lost 8 bases, J lost 0 bases, and 5 bases lay in between. DNA of the CDR3: TGTGCCAGCGGTATCTCTGGGGCCAACGTCCTGACTTTC. Protein: CASGISGANVLTF.

In its sample, this clonotype was seen many times. This sequence joins TRBV14 and TRBJ2-2, with D possibly being TRBD1 (5 bases). Germline V CDR1 and CDR2: SGHDN, FVKESK. CDR3 size: 18 residues. V shed 1 base and J shed 0 bases, with 15 bases lying between them. CDR3 bases: TGTGCCAGCAGCCAAGTTAGGTACAGGTCCGCGAACACCGGGGAGCTGTTTTTT. The encoded protein is CASSQVRYRSANTGELFF.

This clonotype was counted at least ten times. The chain carries TRBV24-1 and TRBJ2-3; no firm D call. Trimming pared 0 bases from V and 0 bases from J, leaving 6 bases between. The CDR3 is made up of 15 amino acids. CDR1 and CDR2 (germline): KGHDR, SFDVKD. The CDR3 spells CATSDLGVSTDTQYF. CDR3 DNA sequence: TGTGCCACCAGTGATTTGGGGGTAAGCACAGATACGCAGTATTTT.

A word on this clonotype: The CDR3 ends on some other residue instead of the conserved phenylalanine or tryptophan, so this is likely a read error. The J gene is TRBJ2-3, the V gene TRBV29-1, with D hard to call. The CDR3 is 14 residues long. V lost 5 bases and J lost 0, with 12 bases in between. Germline V gene sequence: CDR1 SQVTM, CDR2 ANQGSEA. CDR3 DNA sequence: TGCAGCGTTCAGACTGGCGGTAGCACAGATACGCAGTATCTT. This translates into CSVQTGGSTDTQYL.

This clonotype was seen many times. The rearrangement joins TRBV24-1 to TRBJ2-3; D perhaps matches TRBD1 (5 bases). The CDR3 has 14 amino acids. The ends were cut back, 11 bases at V and 2 bases at J, with 16 bases in the middle. The germline gives CDR1 KGHDR, CDR2 SFDVKD. The CDR3 is CAIAGSDATDTQYF. Written as DNA, the CDR3 is TGTGCCATTGCAGGGTCGGATGCCACAGATACGCAGTATTTT.

The chain has TRBV7-6 and TRBJ1-1, with a tentative D call TRBD1 (6 bases). With 0 bases removed from V and 7 bases from J, the gap between germline ends came to 15 bases. CDR3 length equals 15 residues. Germline CDR1 SGHVS, CDR2 FNYEAQ. In nucleotides, the CDR3 is TGTGCCAGCAGCTTAGCGGGGGCAGTAAAGGGTGAAGCTTTCTTT. Translation: CASSLAGAVKGEAFF.

This clonotype has a single count. The chain carries TRBV10-3 and TRBJ2-5; D is possibly TRBD2 (7 bases). Trimming removed 0 bases at V and 4 bases at J, with 9 bases between. Germline lookup yields CDR1 ENHRY and CDR2 SYGVKD. This CDR3 is 14 amino acids long. As DNA, the CDR3 is TGTGCCATCAGTGAGTCGGGGGGGCTAGAGACCCAGTACTTC. It is translated as CAISESGGLETQYF.